The following is a T cell receptor beta chain sequence with its context. Its cognate antigen is unknown. V shed 5 bases, J shed 4 bases, and the junction held 7 bases outside the gene matches. The CDR3 is 14 amino acids. Per germline, CDR1 MDHEN and CDR2 SYDVKM. The data belong to a study of cytomegalovirus exposure and HLA in healthy donors. A multiplex PCR was run with 60 Vbeta primers and 13 Jbeta primers. TCRdb's copy holds only in-frame clones and misses some; the assay was immunoSEQ multiplex PCR. Of 110,000 to 150,000 clones listed, around four fifths are singletons. Overall study findings and caveats: Associated with HLA alleles at 0.05 false discovery rate in a later analysis were some 16,000 TCR beta sequences. In an earlier analysis, in under 700 donors, most V segments appeared productive either ~87% or ~30% of the time.

Sequencing input: PBMCs. This sequence originates from a woman aged 35 to 49 in good health and CMV-seronegative. This chain uses TRBV28 with TRBJ1-2; 7 bases are shared with TRBD1. CDR3: CASSRGQETYGYTF. In DNA, the CDR3 is TGTGCCAGCAGTCGAGGACAGGAGACCTATGGCTACACCTTC.